A selection of T cell receptor beta chains follows, all from one sample in a study of human T cells and chemical hapten exposure. In TCRdb, the RACE reads were re-called with MiXCR into one record per CDR3 protein. The top ten clones hold 2% to 2.5% of a sample with around 110,000 distinct CDR3 sequences, 11% of them seen once. Sequencing used whole blood, obtained in connection with sensitization to the hapten diphenylcyclopropenone (DPC). These receptors all stem from a woman in her forties or fifties with alopecia areata. Some clones in this sample may be carry-over from other donors' samples. The CDR3 runs from the conserved cysteine through the conserved F or W. A D gene is named only where the DNA matches it firmly. Only some rows state a clone size, as once, few, many or a class for expanded clones.

v_gene	j_gene	d_gene	abundance	CDR3nt	CDR3aa
TRBV2	TRBJ2-1	TRBD2	-	TGTGCCAGCAGTGGGACTAGCGGGAGGATCTACAATGAGCAGTTCTTC	CASSGTSGRIYNEQFF
TRBV24-1	TRBJ2-3	TRBD2	few	TGTGCCACCAGTGATCCGCGGGGGGCGGGAGATACGCAGTATTTT	CATSDPRGAGDTQYF
TRBV29-1	TRBJ2-7	TRBD2	many	TGCAGCGTTGAATCGGGAGGTCGGTACTTC	CSVESGGRYF
TRBV7-9	TRBJ1-4	-	-	TGTGCCAGCAGCTTAGAGACAGGAACAAATGAAAAACTGTTTTTT	CASSLETGTNEKLFF
TRBV3-1	TRBJ2-3	TRBD2	-	TGTGCCAGCAGCCCCGGGACTAGCGGGGGTGAGCAGTATTTT	CASSPGTSGGEQYF
TRBV3-1	TRBJ2-5	-	-	TGTGCCAGCAGCCAATCGGTCCCGCGAGGGACCCAGTACTTC	CASSQSVPRGTQYF
TRBV7-2	TRBJ2-3	-	-	TGTGCCAGCAGCCCAATGGGGGCTAGCACAGATACGCAGTATTTT	CASSPMGASTDTQYF
TRBV19	TRBJ2-1	TRBD2	many	TGTGCCAGTAGTATGCGGGAGTTCTCCTACAATGAGCAGTTCTTC	CASSMREFSYNEQFF
TRBV19	TRBJ1-2	-	few	TGTGCCAGTAGTATGGTTGGGGAGATCTATGGCTACACCTTC	CASSMVGEIYGYTF
TRBV7-2	TRBJ2-3	TRBD2	many	TGTGCCAGCAGCTTAGAGGGACTAGCGGGAGTCAGCACAGATACGCAGTATTTT	CASSLEGLAGVSTDTQYF
TRBV2	TRBJ2-1	TRBD2	many	TGTGCCAGCAGCTCGACTAGCGGGGGGCACAATGAGCAGTTCTTC	CASSSTSGGHNEQFF
TRBV12-5	TRBJ1-6	-	-	TGTGCTAGTGGTGAGACACATACTAATTCACCCCTCCACTTT	CASGETHTNSPLHF
TRBV28	TRBJ2-1	TRBD2	few	TGTGCCAGCAGACCGACTAGCGGGATTGAGAATGAGCAGTTCTTC	CASRPTSGIENEQFF
TRBV7-2	TRBJ2-5	-	few	TGTGCCAGCAGTTCTAAGGTCCGAGAGACCCAGTACTTC	CASSSKVRETQYF
TRBV12-3/TRBV12-4	TRBJ1-5	-	many	TGTGCCAGCACCCTCCGGGGGGTGGGCAATCAGCCCCAGCATTTT	CASTLRGVGNQPQHF
TRBV5-1	TRBJ1-6	-	few	TGCGCCAGCAGCTCGTCGACAGCGAGCTCCTATAATTCACCCCTCCACTTT	CASSSSTASSYNSPLHF
TRBV12-3/TRBV12-4	TRBJ2-5	-	few	TGTGCCAGCAGTTTGGTAGAGACCCAGTACTTC	CASSLVETQYF
TRBV27	TRBJ2-3	-	few	TGTGCCATCCGTAGCGGCGGAAGCACAGATACGCAGTATTTT	CAIRSGGSTDTQYF
TRBV6-5	TRBJ2-7	TRBD1	few	TGTGCCAGCAGGTCGTACAGGGGCTACGAGCAGTACTTC	CASRSYRGYEQYF
TRBV6-5	TRBJ1-5	-	-	TGTGCCAGCAGGAACGGAGGCGGCAATCAGCCCCAGCATTTT	CASRNGGGNQPQHF
TRBV7-2	TRBJ2-1	TRBD2	few	TGTGCCAGCAGCCGGGAGGGCGGGAATGAGCAGTTCTTC	CASSREGGNEQFF
TRBV20-1	TRBJ1-1	TRBD1	-	TGCAGTGCTACCACTACACAGGGGCGCACTGAAGCTTTCTTT	CSATTTQGRTEAFF
TRBV18	TRBJ2-1	-	-	TGTGCCAGCTCACCACCAAACAGATTGAGCTCCTACAATGAGCAGTTCTTC	CASSPPNRLSSYNEQFF
TRBV7-6	TRBJ1-4	-	few	TGTGCCAGCAGCTTAGACAAAGCTAATGAAAAACTGTTTTTT	CASSLDKANEKLFF